These 19 T cell receptor beta chains originate from one sample sequenced in a study of response to subunit inactivated influenza vaccine. A single record per CDR3 protein comes from TCRdb applying MiXCR to the RT-PCR reads. The table records approximately 520,000 distinct CDR3 sequences, 16% of them present only once. The source material was CD4+ T cells sorted from PBMCs, sampled roughly 24 months after vaccination. Receptors were obtained from a man between 50 and 70 years old who received an inactivated influenza vaccine.

This clonotype was seen a few times. V usage is TRBV3-1 and J usage is TRBJ2-1, with a possible D match to TRBD1 (7 bases). Trimming cost V 4 bases and J 6 bases, with 16 bases left between them. Germline V gene data show CDR1 as LGHDT and CDR2 as YNNKEL (reference sequence). CDR3 size: 15 residues. Here the CDR3 reads CASSPPRGDPNEQFF. The CDR3 bases are TGTGCCAGCAGCCCGCCCAGGGGGGACCCCAATGAGCAGTTCTTC.

The chain recombines TRBV20-1 with TRBJ1-2; 7 bases fit TRBD1. The germline CDR1 and CDR2 sequences are DFQATT and SNEGSKA (reference sequence). CDR3 length: 15 amino acids. Germline trimming cut 4 bases from V and 4 bases from J; bases unmatched to any gene: 12. The DNA of the CDR3 is TGCAGTGCTACTTCCGGACAGGCGATCTCCTATGGCTACACCTTC. This codes for CSATSGQAISYGYTF.

This clonotype occurred a few times. The genes are TRBV6-5 and TRBJ1-1; the D gene is possibly TRBD1 (5 bases). In germline, CDR1 is MNHEY, CDR2 SVGAGI. CDR3 length: 14 amino acids. Trimming took 7 bases from V and 7 from J, leaving 19 bases between them. The CDR3 reads CASNSLGGHFEAFF. DNA of the CDR3: TGTGCCAGCAATTCCCTTGGAGGACACTTTGAAGCTTTCTTT.

The table lists this clonotype with a count of one. V gene TRBV7-8 combines with J gene TRBJ2-1; perhaps TRBD1 as D (6 bases). The germline V gene encodes CDR1 SGHVS and CDR2 FQNEAQ. This CDR3 comprises 16 residues. Deletions cut 1 base from V and 7 bases from J, with 17 bases between. CDR3 amino acids: CASSLGGRGVGNEQFF. The CDR3 DNA reads as TGTGCCAGCAGCTTAGGTGGCAGGGGAGTAGGGAATGAGCAGTTCTTC.

A few counts support this clonotype. Given a much more abundant clone one base away, this may be a read error. The V gene is TRBV7-2, the J gene TRBJ2-7, with unresolved D. The CDR3 contains 12 residues. Germline values: CDR1 SGHTA, CDR2 FQGNSA. CDR3 nucleotides: TGTGCCAGCGGCTTCGACGGCTACGAGCAGTACTTC. It encodes CASGFDGYEQYF.

CDR3 in DNA: TGCGCCAGCAGCTGGACAGGCCACGAGGGAGATACGCAGTATTTT. Translating gives CASSWTGHEGDTQYF. The rearrangement uses TRBV5-1 and TRBJ2-3; 7 positions match TRBD1. Germline loops: CDR1 SGHRS, CDR2 YFSETQ. This CDR3 contains 15 residues. The trim removed 3 bases at V and 5 bases at J, leaving 9 bases unmatched.

This clonotype was recorded a few times. J is TRBJ2-3 and V is TRBV7-2; D might be TRBD1 (5 bases). CDR3 length equals 14 residues. Germline-derived CDR1 and CDR2 are SGHTA and FQGNSA. Trimming removed 6 bases from V and 7 bases from J, with 17 bases in between. The CDR3 here is CASRQALGTYTQYF. In nucleotides, the CDR3 is TGTGCCAGCAGACAGGCTCTTGGAACGTATACGCAGTATTTT.

V and J are TRBV27 and TRBJ2-7; 8 nucleotides line up with TRBD1. Trimming took 3 bases from V and 6 from J; bases not matched to a gene: 13. The CDR3 has 16 residues. Germline CDR1 reads MNHEY; CDR2 reads SMNVEV (reference sequence). The CDR3 nucleotides are TGTGCCAGCAGTTTCCGTGGACAGGGTTATGGTCGCGAGCAGTACTTC. Translated: CASSFRGQGYGREQYF.

The chain is built from TRBV20-1 and TRBJ2-5, with 10 bases lining up with TRBD2. This CDR3 spans 16 amino acids. V shed 8 bases, J shed 7 bases, and the junction held 19 bases outside the gene matches. CDR1 is DFQATT and CDR2 is SNEGSKA in the germline V gene (reference sequence). The CDR3 sequence is CSQRRLGLAVRWTQYF. The CDR3, as DNA: TGCAGTCAACGGAGGCTAGGACTAGCGGTTCGGTGGACCCAGTACTTC.

This clonotype was detected a few times. The rearrangement joins TRBV6-1 to TRBJ1-1; unclear D gene. V was pared by 5 bases and J by 0 bases, with 13 bases between. The CDR3 extends over 15 amino acids. Germline V gene data show CDR1 as MNHNS and CDR2 as SASEGT. The CDR3 sequence is CASSPTGYLNTEAFF. The CDR3 nucleotides read TGTGCCAGCAGTCCCACGGGGTATTTGAACACTGAAGCTTTCTTT.

In this sample, this clonotype turned up many times. The rearrangement uses TRBV20-1 and TRBJ2-1; D possibly corresponds to TRBD2 (6 bases). The CDR3 has 14 residues. The V gene's germline CDR1 is DFQATT and CDR2 SNEGSKA (reference sequence). The V end lost 2 bases, the J end lost 7 bases, and 15 bases lay between the germline ends. CDR3 sequence reads: CSARSPRGGNEQFF. CDR3 nucleotides: TGCAGTGCTAGATCACCACGAGGAGGGAATGAGCAGTTCTTC.

This clonotype turned up a few times. The chain links TRBV10-3 to TRBJ1-2; TRBD1 might be the D (5 bases). CDR1 is ENHRY, CDR2 SYGVKD, per germline. The CDR3 is 12 residues long. With 8 bases removed from V and 2 bases from J, the gap between germline ends came to 9 bases. The CDR3 sequence is CAIGAANYGYTF. The CDR3 DNA reads TGTGCCATCGGGGCGGCAAACTATGGCTACACCTTC.

This clonotype was detected many times. V gene TRBV4-2 combines with J gene TRBJ2-1, with 7 bases lining up with TRBD1. The V segment lost 0 bases and the J segment 0 bases; nucleotides outside the gene matches: 2. This CDR3 spans 16 amino acids. CDR1 is LGHNA, CDR2 YNFKEQ, per germline. CDR3 sequence reads: CASSQEGTDSYNEQFF. The CDR3 DNA is TGTGCCAGCAGCCAAGAGGGGACAGACTCCTACAATGAGCAGTTCTTC.

The CDR3 DNA reads as TGTGCCAGCAGAGCCCCAGTTAGGGCAGGTGAGCAGTACTTC. This sequence encodes CASRAPVRAGEQYF. V and J are TRBV25-1 and TRBJ2-7; unclear D gene. The germline V gene has CDR1 MGHDK and CDR2 SYGVNS. The length of the CDR3 is 14 residues. V lost 6 bases, J lost 7 bases, and 19 bases lay in between.

In this sample, this clonotype turned up a few times. The chain couples TRBV5-1 to TRBJ2-5, with 13 positions matching TRBD2. The CDR3 has 17 amino acids. Germline V gives CDR1 SGHRS, CDR2 YFSETQ. V trimming: 4 bases; J trimming: 0 bases; junction bases outside the gene matches: 6. CDR3 sequence (DNA): TGCGCCAGCAGCGACCCGACTAGCGGGGGGTACCAAGAGACCCAGTACTTC. Its protein product is CASSDPTSGGYQETQYF.

The chain employs TRBV6-2 or TRBV6-3 and TRBJ2-7, with D unresolved. This CDR3 is built from 12 residues. Trimming cost V 6 bases and J 3 bases, with 9 bases left between them. Per germline, CDR1 MNHEY and CDR2 SVGEGT. CDR3 amino acids: CASSQHSYEQYF. Here the CDR3 DNA reads TGTGCCAGCAGCCAACATAGCTACGAGCAGTACTTC.

This clonotype was found a few times. The rearrangement links TRBV28 to TRBJ1-5; D possibly corresponds to TRBD1 (6 bases). This CDR3 contains 15 residues. Trimming took 3 bases from V and 2 from J, leaving 11 bases between them. Germline V gene sequence: CDR1 MDHEN, CDR2 SYDVKM. The CDR3 sequence is CASSFYYRGNQPQHF. CDR3 bases: TGTGCCAGCAGTTTTTACTACAGGGGCAATCAGCCCCAGCATTTT. The whole variable domain, remainder taken from reference TRBV28 and TRBJ1-5, is DVKVTQSSRYLVKRTGEKVFLECVQDMDHENMFWYRQDPGLGLRLIYFSYDVKMKEKGDIPEGYSVSREKKERFSLILESASTNQTSMYLCASSFYYRGNQPQHFGDGTRLSIL.

The sample holds a few counts of this clonotype. The rearrangement links TRBV25-1 to TRBJ2-7, with 7 positions matching TRBD1. The CDR3 is 15 residues long. V trimming: 6 bases; J trimming: 4 bases; junction bases outside the gene matches: 12. CDR1 MGHDK and CDR2 SYGVNS come from the germline V gene. CDR3 DNA sequence: TGTGCCAGCAGGAAGGACGAGGGGGCTCGGTACGAGCAGTACTTC. Residues: CASRKDEGARYEQYF.

Many counts were recorded for this clonotype. The gene calls are TRBV14 and TRBJ1-2; no reliable D call. Germline V CDR1 and CDR2: SGHDN, FVKESK. The CDR3 spans 11 residues. V lost 2 bases, J lost 2 bases, and 0 bases lay in between. The DNA of the CDR3 is TGTGCCAGCAGCCAAAACTATGGCTACACCTTC. Its protein product is CASSQNYGYTF.